The present entry profiles one T cell receptor beta chain with its context. The sample originates from a study of T cells in Graves' hyperthyroidism and ophthalmopathy. Germline trimming cut 6 bases from V and 4 bases from J; bases unmatched to any gene: 5. Germline CDR1 is MGHRA and CDR2 is YSYEKL. This CDR3 has 13 amino acids. The patients, who ranged from 18 to 65 in age, presented with newly diagnosed hyperthyroidism lasting under 2 months. The PBMCs were sourced from fresh peripheral blood (about 10 ml). The source material, RNA transcripts, was used to amplify TCR beta CDR3 regions. HTBI primers were the set used in a first-round RT-PCR of the TCR CDR3. TCRdb reanalysed the multiplex PCR reads using MiXCR and keeps one entry per CDR3 protein. The sample gives about half a million distinct CDR3 sequences, less than 25% of which show up once; approximately 25% is in the top ten.

This chain links TRBV4-1 with TRBJ1-1; 7 bases align to TRBD1. The origin of this receptor is a young man with Graves' hyperthyroidism. Sequenced: blood. This CDR3 is CASRKQGSTEAFF. CDR3 sequence (DNA): TGCGCCAGCAGGAAACAGGGGAGCACTGAAGCTTTCTTT.